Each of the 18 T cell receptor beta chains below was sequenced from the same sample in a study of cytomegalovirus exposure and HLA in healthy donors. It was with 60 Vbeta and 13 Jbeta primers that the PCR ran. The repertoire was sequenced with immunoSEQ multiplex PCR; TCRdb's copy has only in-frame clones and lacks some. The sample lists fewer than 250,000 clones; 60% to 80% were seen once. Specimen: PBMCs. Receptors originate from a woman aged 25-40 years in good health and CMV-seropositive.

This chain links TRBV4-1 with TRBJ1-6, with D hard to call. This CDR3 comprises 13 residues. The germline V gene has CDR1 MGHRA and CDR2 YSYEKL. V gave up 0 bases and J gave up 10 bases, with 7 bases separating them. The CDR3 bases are TGCGCCAGCAGCCAAGATCGGGAATCACCCCTCCACTTT. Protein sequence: CASSQDRESPLHF.

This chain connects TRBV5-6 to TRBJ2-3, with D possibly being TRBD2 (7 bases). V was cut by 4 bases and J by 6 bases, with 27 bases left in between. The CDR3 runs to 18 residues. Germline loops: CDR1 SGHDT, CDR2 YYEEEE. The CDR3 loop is CASSGGLRGRRGGDTQYF. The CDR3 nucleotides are TGTGCCAGCAGCGGGGGACTCAGGGGCAGGAGGGGAGGGGATACGCAGTATTTT.

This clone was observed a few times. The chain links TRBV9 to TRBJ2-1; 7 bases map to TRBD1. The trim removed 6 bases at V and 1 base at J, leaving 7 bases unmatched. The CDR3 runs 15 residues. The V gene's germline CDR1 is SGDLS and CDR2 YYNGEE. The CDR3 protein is CASNEGAHSYNEQFF. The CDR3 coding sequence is TGTGCCAGCAATGAGGGGGCCCATTCCTACAATGAGCAGTTCTTC.

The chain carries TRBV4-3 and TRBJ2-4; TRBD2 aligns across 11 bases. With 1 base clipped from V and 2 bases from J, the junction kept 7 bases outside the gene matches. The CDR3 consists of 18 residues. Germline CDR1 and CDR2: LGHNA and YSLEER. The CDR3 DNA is TGCGCCAGCAGCCAAGCGATTCAGACTAGCGGGACCAAAAACATTCAGTACTTC. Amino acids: CASSQAIQTSGTKNIQYF.

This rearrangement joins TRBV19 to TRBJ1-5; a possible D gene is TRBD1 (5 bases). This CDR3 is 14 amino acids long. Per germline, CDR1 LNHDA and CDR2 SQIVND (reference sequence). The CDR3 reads CAPRLSRANQPQHF. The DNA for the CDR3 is TGTGCTCCACGGTTGAGCAGGGCCAATCAGCCCCAGCATTTT. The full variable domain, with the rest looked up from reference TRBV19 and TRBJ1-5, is DGGITQSPKYLFRKEGQNVTLSCEQNLNHDAMYWYRQDPGQGLRLIYYSQIVNDFQKGDIAEGYSVSREKKESFPLTVTSAQKNPTAFYLCAPRLSRANQPQHFGDGTRLSIL.

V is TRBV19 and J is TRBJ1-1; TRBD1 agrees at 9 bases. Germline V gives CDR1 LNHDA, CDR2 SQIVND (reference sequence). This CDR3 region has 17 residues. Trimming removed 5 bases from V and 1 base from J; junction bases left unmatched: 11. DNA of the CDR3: TGTGCCAGTAGTCTTGGACAGGGGTTGATAGGGAACACTGAAGCTTTCTTT. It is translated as CASSLGQGLIGNTEAFF.

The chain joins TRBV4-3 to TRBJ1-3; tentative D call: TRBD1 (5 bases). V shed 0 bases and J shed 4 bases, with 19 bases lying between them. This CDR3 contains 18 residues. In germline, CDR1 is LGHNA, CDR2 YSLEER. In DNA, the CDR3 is TGCGCCAGCAGCCAAGATCTTATGCCGGGGGGTAAAGGAAACACCATATATTTT. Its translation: CASSQDLMPGGKGNTIYF.

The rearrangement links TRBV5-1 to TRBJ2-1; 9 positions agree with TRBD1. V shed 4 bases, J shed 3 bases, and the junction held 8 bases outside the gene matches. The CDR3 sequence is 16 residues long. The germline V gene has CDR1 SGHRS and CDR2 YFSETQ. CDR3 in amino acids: CASSLFWDRVYNEQFF. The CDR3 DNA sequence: TGCGCCAGCAGCCTTTTTTGGGACAGGGTCTACAATGAGCAGTTCTTC.

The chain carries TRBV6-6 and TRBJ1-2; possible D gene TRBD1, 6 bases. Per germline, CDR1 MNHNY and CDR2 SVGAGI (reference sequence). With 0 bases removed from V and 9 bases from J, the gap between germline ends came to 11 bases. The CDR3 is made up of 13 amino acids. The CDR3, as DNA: TGTGCCAGCAGTTACTCGATGGGGGACAGCTACACCTTC. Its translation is CASSYSMGDSYTF.

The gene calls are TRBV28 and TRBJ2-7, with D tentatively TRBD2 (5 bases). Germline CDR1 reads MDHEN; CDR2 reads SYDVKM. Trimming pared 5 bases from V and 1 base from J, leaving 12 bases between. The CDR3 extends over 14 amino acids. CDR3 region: CASSDNRGSYEQYF. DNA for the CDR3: TGTGCCAGCAGTGACAACCGAGGGTCCTACGAGCAGTACTTC. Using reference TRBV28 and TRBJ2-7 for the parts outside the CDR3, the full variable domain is DVKVTQSSRYLVKRTGEKVFLECVQDMDHENMFWYRQDPGLGLRLIYFSYDVKMKEKGDIPEGYSVSREKKERFSLILESASTNQTSMYLCASSDNRGSYEQYFGPGTRLTVT.

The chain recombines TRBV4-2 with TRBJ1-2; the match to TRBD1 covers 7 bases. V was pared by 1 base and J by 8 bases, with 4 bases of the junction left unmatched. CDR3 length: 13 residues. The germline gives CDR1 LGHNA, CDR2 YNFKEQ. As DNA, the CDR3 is TGTGCCAGCAGCCAAGTCGAGGGGGCGGGCTACACCTTC. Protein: CASSQVEGAGYTF.

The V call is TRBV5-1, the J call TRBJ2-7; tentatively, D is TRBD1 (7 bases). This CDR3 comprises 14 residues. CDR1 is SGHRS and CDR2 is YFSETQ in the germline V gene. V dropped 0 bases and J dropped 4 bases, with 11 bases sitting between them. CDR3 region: CASSLGQGGYEQYF. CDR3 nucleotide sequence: TGCGCCAGCAGCTTGGGACAGGGAGGATACGAGCAGTACTTC.

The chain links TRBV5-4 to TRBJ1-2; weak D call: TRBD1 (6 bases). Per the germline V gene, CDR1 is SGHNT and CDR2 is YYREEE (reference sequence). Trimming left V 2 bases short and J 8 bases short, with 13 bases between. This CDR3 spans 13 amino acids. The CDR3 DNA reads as TGTGCCAGCAGCTTATCCGGGACACACGGCTACACCTTC. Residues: CASSLSGTHGYTF. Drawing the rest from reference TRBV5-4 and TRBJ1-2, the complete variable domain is ETGVTQSPTHLIKTRGQQVTLRCSSQSGHNTVSWYQQALGQGPQFIFQYYREEENGRGNFPPRFSGLQFPNYSSELNVNALELDDSALYLCASSLSGTHGYTFGSGTRLTVV.

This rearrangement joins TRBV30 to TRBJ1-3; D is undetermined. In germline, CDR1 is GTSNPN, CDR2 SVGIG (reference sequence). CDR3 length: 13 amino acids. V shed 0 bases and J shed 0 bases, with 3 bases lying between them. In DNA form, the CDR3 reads TGTGCCTGGAGTGTCGGCTCTGGAAACACCATATATTTT. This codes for CAWSVGSGNTIYF.

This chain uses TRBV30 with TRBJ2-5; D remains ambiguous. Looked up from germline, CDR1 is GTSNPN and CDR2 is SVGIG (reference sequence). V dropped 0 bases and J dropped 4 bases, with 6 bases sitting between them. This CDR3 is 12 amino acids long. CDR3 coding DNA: TGTGCCTGGAGTGTACTATCAGAGACCCAGTACTTC. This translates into CAWSVLSETQYF.

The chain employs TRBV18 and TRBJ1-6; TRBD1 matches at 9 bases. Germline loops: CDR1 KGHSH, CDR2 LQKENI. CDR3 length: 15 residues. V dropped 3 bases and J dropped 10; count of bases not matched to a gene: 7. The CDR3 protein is CASSPVGTGRSPLHF. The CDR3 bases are TGTGCCAGCTCACCTGTGGGGACAGGGAGGTCACCCCTCCACTTT.

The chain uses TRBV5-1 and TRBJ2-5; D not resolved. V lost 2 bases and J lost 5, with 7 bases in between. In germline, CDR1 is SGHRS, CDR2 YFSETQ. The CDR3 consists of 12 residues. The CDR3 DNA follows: TGCGCCAGCAGCTTTCGTTTCGAGACCCAGTACTTC. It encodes CASSFRFETQYF.

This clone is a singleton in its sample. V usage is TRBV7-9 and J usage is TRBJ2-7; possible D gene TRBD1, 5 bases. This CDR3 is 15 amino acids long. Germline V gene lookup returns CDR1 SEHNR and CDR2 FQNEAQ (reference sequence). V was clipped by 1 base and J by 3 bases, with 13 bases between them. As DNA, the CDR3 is TGTGCCAGCAGCTTAGGGGGCGCTTCCGACTACGAGCAGTACTTC. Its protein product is CASSLGGASDYEQYF.